The text below deals with one T cell receptor beta chain. The antigen is not known. This entry is derived from a study of cytomegalovirus exposure and HLA in healthy donors. Study overall: Researchers previously reported finding roughly 120 million unique TCR beta sequences from roughly 170 million T cells.

Study results and limitations: For most TCR beta V segments, an earlier analysis put the productive rate at about 87% or about 30% of the time. When analyzed later, the rates of TCR association showed variation by HLA locus, with DRB1 the most and HLA-C the fewest. Immune exposure was documented only through CMV serostatus.

PCR involved 60 Vbeta and 13 Jbeta primers. Using immunoSEQ multiplex PCR, the repertoire was profiled, and TCRdb retains in-frame clones only, with some absent. The ten top clones account for over 2%, within a sample of roughly 62,000 clones. The germline V gene has CDR1 SQVTM and CDR2 ANQGSEA. CDR3 length equals 14 residues. Trimming left V 6 bases short and J 9 bases short, with 23 bases between. Input material: PBMCs. The chain recombines TRBV29-1 with TRBJ1-2, with D unclear. This TCR was sampled from a young woman in good health and CMV-seronegative. The CDR3 sequence: CSVGYPEGSESYTF. The CDR3 DNA reads as TGCAGCGTCGGCTACCCGGAGGGTAGTGAGAGCTACACCTTC.